This TCR beta chain stems from a study of cytomegalovirus exposure and HLA in healthy donors. A remark on this clone: The antigen remains unidentified.

General study results and limits: It was reported that TCR beta sequences correctly inferred the HLA-A and HLA-B alleles for most subjects.

Researchers ran the PCR with 60 Vbeta and 13 Jbeta primers. Libraries were prepared by immunoSEQ multiplex PCR; TCRdb keeps only in-frame clonotypes and omits some of them. The sample includes 50,000 to 55,000 clones, approximately 85% seen only once; the top ten take roughly 2.5%. Input material: PBMCs. This sequence originates from a boy aged 10-17 years in good health and CMV-seropositive.

The CDR3 protein is CASGPPFGEQYF. The CDR3 coding sequence is TGTGCTAGTGGGCCGCCCTTCGGGGAGCAGTACTTC. This chain uses TRBV12-5 with TRBJ2-7; the D is unclear. Trimming pared 6 bases from V and 7 bases from J, leaving 13 bases between. Germline V gene lookup returns CDR1 LGHNT and CDR2 FRNRAP. The CDR3 loop spans 12 amino acids.